These 14 T cell receptor beta chains were all obtained from the same sample, sequenced in a study of cytomegalovirus exposure and HLA in healthy donors (dated by TCRdb to the late 2010s). Library construction relied on the immunoSEQ multiplex PCR assay. TCRdb stores this immuneACCESS table with in-frame sequences only. Part of the clones is absent; in the studies checked, under half of the shortfall reflects unresolved V genes, and no reason is known for the rest. The sample data list roughly 260,000 clones, and around nine tenths of these were observed just once. In total, the top ten clones hold roughly 2.5% of the sample. Sequencing was carried out using PBMCs. These receptors all come from a man aged 18 to 30 in good health and CMV-seronegative.

The chain carries TRBV28 and TRBJ1-2; D call uncertain. Germline loops: CDR1 MDHEN, CDR2 SYDVKM. The CDR3 runs to 17 residues. V was shortened by 6 bases and J by 0 bases, with 20 bases between the two germline ends. CDR3 loop: CASRTLAERLANYGYTF. In nucleotides, the CDR3 is TGTGCCAGCAGAACGTTGGCAGAACGACTGGCTAACTATGGCTACACCTTC.

This chain joins TRBV27 and TRBJ1-1; 8 bases map to TRBD1. Germline CDR1 is MNHEY and CDR2 is SMNVEV (reference sequence). This CDR3 comprises 17 residues. J lost 5 bases, V lost 2 bases, and 13 bases had no gene match. The CDR3 reads CASSLIGQGGEKTEAFF. The CDR3 nucleotides are TGTGCCAGCAGTTTAATCGGACAGGGAGGGGAAAAAACTGAAGCTTTCTTT.

The chain couples TRBV6-6 to TRBJ2-2, with 8 bases that match TRBD2. Per the germline V gene, CDR1 is MNHNY and CDR2 is SVGAGI (reference sequence). Losses at the gene ends were 6 bases for V and 4 bases for J; bases not matched to a gene: 10. The length of the CDR3 is 16 residues. The CDR3 loop reads CASRPGTRMRTGELFF. In DNA, the CDR3 is TGTGCCAGCAGGCCCGGGACTAGAATGCGCACCGGGGAGCTGTTTTTT.

J is TRBJ2-1 and V is TRBV6-5, with a possible D match to TRBD1 (6 bases). V shed 1 base and J shed 14 bases, with 9 bases lying between them. Germline CDR1 is MNHEY and CDR2 is SVGAGI. CDR3 length: 11 amino acids. The CDR3 spells CASSYLDREFF. The CDR3 nucleotides read TGTGCCAGCAGTTACTTGGACAGAGAGTTCTTC.

This clone was counted a single time. The genes are TRBV4-2 and TRBJ1-5; TRBD1 is a possible D gene (5 bases). The V gene's germline CDR1 is LGHNA and CDR2 YNFKEQ. The V gene lost 3 bases and the J gene lost 1 base, with 16 bases spanning the gap. There are 17 residues in the CDR3. CDR3 sequence (DNA): TGTGCCAGCAGCCAGGACCGACAGTTCTTAAGCAATCAGCCCCAGCATTTT. Amino acids: CASSQDRQFLSNQPQHF.

This chain uses TRBV29-1 with TRBJ2-7, with 8 nucleotides matching TRBD1. The CDR3 contains 12 residues. V was pared by 7 bases and J by 5 bases, with 7 bases of the junction left unmatched. Germline-derived CDR1 and CDR2 are SQVTM and ANQGSEA. The CDR3 bases are TGCAGCGCCTGGGACAGGCTCGACGAGCAGTACTTC. Amino acid sequence: CSAWDRLDEQYF.

The chain joins TRBV5-1 to TRBJ2-1; 8 bases map to TRBD2. CDR1 is SGHRS and CDR2 is YFSETQ in the germline V gene. With V trimmed by 4 bases and J by 6 bases, 9 bases remained unmatched. This CDR3 has 15 residues. The CDR3 loop reads CASSRGGPEGNEQFF. In DNA form, the CDR3 reads TGCGCCAGCAGCCGGGGGGGCCCCGAGGGCAATGAGCAGTTCTTC.

The V gene is TRBV19, the J gene TRBJ2-7; no reliable D call. From germline, CDR1 is LNHDA and CDR2 SQIVND (reference sequence). V was clipped by 2 bases and J by 0 bases, with 14 bases between them. This CDR3 comprises 16 residues. The CDR3 loop reads CASSINRQASSYEQYF. The CDR3 coding sequence is TGTGCCAGTAGTATAAATCGGCAGGCCAGCTCCTACGAGCAGTACTTC.

The genes are TRBV4-3 and TRBJ2-2; TRBD1 matches at 7 bases. Germline CDR1 LGHNA, CDR2 YSLEER. With 4 bases clipped from V and 2 bases from J, the junction kept 13 bases outside the gene matches. The CDR3 sequence is 18 residues long. For the CDR3, the DNA is TGCGCCAGCAGCCCGAGCTATATGGCAGGGGGAAACACCGGGGAGCTGTTTTTT. Its translation: CASSPSYMAGGNTGELFF.

This chain links TRBV4-3 with TRBJ2-7, with D perhaps matching TRBD1 (6 bases). Germline lookup yields CDR1 LGHNA and CDR2 YSLEER. The V end lost 2 bases, the J end lost 7 bases, and 18 bases lay between the germline ends. The CDR3 length is 15 residues. The CDR3 region is CASSQWTDPSYEQYF. CDR3 DNA sequence: TGCGCCAGCAGCCAATGGACAGATCCTAGTTATGAGCAGTACTTC.

V is TRBV7-6 and J is TRBJ1-6, with D maybe TRBD1 (6 bases). The CDR3 covers 13 residues. Germline loops: CDR1 SGHVS, CDR2 FNYEAQ. With 10 bases removed from V and 7 bases from J, the gap between germline ends came to 14 bases. CDR3 amino acids: CATSTGNNSPLHF. The CDR3 bases are TGTGCCACTTCAACAGGGAACAATTCACCCCTCCACTTT.

The genes are TRBV13 and TRBJ2-6, with a tentative D call TRBD2 (6 bases). The germline V gene encodes CDR1 PRHDT and CDR2 FYEKMQ (reference sequence). V dropped 1 base and J dropped 2 bases, with 9 bases sitting between them. The CDR3 consists of 16 residues. The CDR3 sequence is CASSLARGTGANVLTF. The CDR3 DNA reads as TGTGCCAGCAGCTTAGCTCGGGGGACTGGGGCCAACGTCCTGACTTTC.

The chain couples TRBV7-2 to TRBJ1-1, with 8 bases aligning to TRBD1. The junction had 11 bases not matched to a gene; V was cut back by 2 bases and J by 12 bases. This CDR3 region has 14 residues. CDR1 is SGHTA and CDR2 is FQGNSA in the germline V gene. The CDR3 loop reads CASSLQGARDAPFF. The CDR3 bases are TGTGCCAGCAGCTTACAGGGGGCGCGGGACGCACCTTTCTTT.

The chain links TRBV6-1 to TRBJ2-7, with D hard to call. The CDR3 sequence is 14 residues long. CDR1 and CDR2 (germline): MNHNS, SASEGT. The germline V and J ends were trimmed by 3 bases and 3 bases, with 12 bases remaining between them. CDR3 sequence: CASSEAVSIYEQYF. CDR3 nucleotide sequence: TGTGCCAGCAGTGAGGCAGTTTCAATCTACGAGCAGTACTTC.